The rows below give T cell receptor beta chains drawn from one sample of a study of blood T cell repertoires in COVID-19. Assay: immunoSEQ multiplex PCR; the TCRdb copy retains only in-frame clones and omits some. The table records about 20,000 clones, about 88% of them present only once. The sample comprised peripheral blood. These receptors were obtained from a human donor with active COVID-19. The donor label of this sample is uncertain. Both conserved end residues are part of each CDR3. D genes are given only for firm matches. Rows give clone size only sometimes, using once, few, many, or a class for an expanded clone.

v_gene	j_gene	d_gene	abundance	len	CDR3aa	CDR3nt
TRBV7-3	TRBJ1-6	NA	NA	14	CASSLQGINSPLHF	TGTGCCAGCAGCTTACAGGGGATCAATTCACCCCTCCACTTT
TRBV12-3/TRBV12-4	TRBJ2-7	TRBD1	NA	13	CASSEGQGYEQYF	TGTGCCAGCAGCGAAGGACAGGGCTACGAGCAGTACTTC
TRBV28	TRBJ2-3	TRBD2	NA	14	CASSFSGAPDTQYF	TGTGCCAGCAGTTTTAGCGGGGCCCCAGATACGCAGTATTTT
TRBV30	TRBJ1-2	NA	NA	14	CAWSDPQGNYGYTF	TGTGCCTGGAGTGATCCCCAGGGGAACTATGGCTACACCTTC
TRBV2	TRBJ2-7	TRBD2	NA	14	CASSVSGGAYEQYF	TGTGCCAGCAGTGTTAGCGGGGGGGCCTACGAGCAGTACTTC
TRBV5-1	TRBJ2-1	TRBD1	NA	15	CASSLVQGPNNEQFF	TGCGCCAGCAGCTTGGTACAGGGGCCGAACAATGAGCAGTTCTTC
TRBV5-1	TRBJ2-7	NA	once	14	CASSSIQGNYEQYF	TGCGCCAGCAGCTCGATACAGGGCAACTACGAGCAGTACTTC
TRBV20-1	TRBJ2-5	TRBD1	NA	11	CSVDRAKTQYF	TGCAGTGTAGACAGGGCGAAGACCCAGTACTTC
TRBV15	TRBJ2-2	NA	NA	14	CATSGTVHTGELFF	TGTGCCACCAGCGGTACAGTACATACCGGGGAGCTGTTTTTT
TRBV25-1	TRBJ2-7	TRBD1	NA	14	CASSAAGGRNEQYF	TGTGCCAGCAGTGCGGCAGGGGGCCGGAACGAGCAGTACTTC